This T cell receptor (beta chain) appears in the sequencing data of a study of blood T cell repertoires in COVID-19. The CDR3 length is 17 residues. The germline V gene has CDR1 SGHTS and CDR2 YDEGEE. Trimming shortened V by 5 bases and J by 7 bases, and 27 bases separated the two germline ends. As originally analysed: How many nucleated cells were present was estimated from reference gene primer amplification. Assay: immunoSEQ multiplex PCR; the TCRdb copy retains only in-frame clones and omits some. The V and J calls and clone size are taken from that table; D and trimming were inferred from the DNA. The repertoire has roughly 160,000 clones, roughly 86% of them found once; the top ten carry approximately 0.5%.

The genes are TRBV5-8 and TRBJ1-2, with a tentative D call TRBD1 (6 bases). The sequenced material came from peripheral blood. The receptor was derived from a man aged 60 to 69 with COVID-19, enrolled during active disease. The CDR3: CASRTQHRVLLSSGYTF. In DNA, the CDR3 is TGTGCCAGCAGAACCCAGCACAGGGTTCTCTTGTCGTCTGGCTACACCTTC.